The clone carrying this T cell receptor (delta chain) is medium-sized in the sample. The sample originates from a study of gamma-delta chains in newborns, infants, children. The overall study: Microbial exposure reportedly drives polyclonal innate γδ T cell expansion after birth.

TCRdb processed the reads again with the CATT caller. The table includes approximately 3,000 delta-chain clones, 0.25% to 0.35% detected once. The V gene's germline CDR1 is GEAIGNYY and CDR2 EKD. This CDR3 has 16 amino acids. V lost 0 bases and J lost 0; bases outside the gene matches: 5. The sample was blood. The chain carries TRDV2 and TRDJ1; 8 positions match TRDD3. The receptor's source is a child who was a newborn, infant or young child, either healthy, febrile or measles-vaccinated (not recorded which). The CDR3 sequence is CACDTYWGPHTDKLIF. The CDR3 bases are TGTGCCTGTGACACCTACTGGGGGCCACACACCGATAAACTCATCTTT.